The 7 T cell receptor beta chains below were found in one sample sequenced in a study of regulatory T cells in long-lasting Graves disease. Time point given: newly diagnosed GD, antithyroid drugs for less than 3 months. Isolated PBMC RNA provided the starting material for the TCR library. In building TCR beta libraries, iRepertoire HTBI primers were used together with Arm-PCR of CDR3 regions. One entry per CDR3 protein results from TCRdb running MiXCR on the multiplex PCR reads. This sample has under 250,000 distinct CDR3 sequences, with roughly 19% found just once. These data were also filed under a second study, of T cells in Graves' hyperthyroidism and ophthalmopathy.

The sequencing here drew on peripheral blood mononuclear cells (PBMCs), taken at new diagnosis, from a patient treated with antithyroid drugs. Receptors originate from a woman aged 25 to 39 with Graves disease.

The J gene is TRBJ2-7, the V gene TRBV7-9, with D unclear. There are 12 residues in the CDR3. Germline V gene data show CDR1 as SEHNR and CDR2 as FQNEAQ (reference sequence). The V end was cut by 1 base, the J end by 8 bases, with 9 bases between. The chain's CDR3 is CASSLEAAKQYF. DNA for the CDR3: TGTGCCAGCAGCTTAGAGGCAGCTAAGCAGTACTTC. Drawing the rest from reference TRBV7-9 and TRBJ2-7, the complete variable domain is DTGVSQNPRHKITKRGQNVTFRCDPISEHNRLYWYRQTLGQGPEFLTYFQNEAQLEKSRLLSDRFSAERPKGSFSTLEIQRTEQGDSAMYLCASSLEAAKQYFGPGTRLTVT.

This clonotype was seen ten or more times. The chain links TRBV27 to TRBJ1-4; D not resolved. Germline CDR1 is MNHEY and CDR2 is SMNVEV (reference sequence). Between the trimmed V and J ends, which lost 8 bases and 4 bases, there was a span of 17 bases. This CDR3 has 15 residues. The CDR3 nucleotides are TGTGCCAGCGGGAGGTACGGAACAGTTAATGAAAAACTGTTTTTT. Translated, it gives CASGRYGTVNEKLFF.

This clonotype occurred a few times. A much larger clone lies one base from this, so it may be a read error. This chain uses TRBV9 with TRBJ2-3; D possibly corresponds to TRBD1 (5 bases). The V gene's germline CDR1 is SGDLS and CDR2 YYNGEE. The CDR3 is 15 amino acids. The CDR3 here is CASSAQGRGTDTQCF. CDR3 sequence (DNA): TGTGCCAGCAGCGCCCAGGGTAGAGGCACAGATACGCAGTGTTTT.

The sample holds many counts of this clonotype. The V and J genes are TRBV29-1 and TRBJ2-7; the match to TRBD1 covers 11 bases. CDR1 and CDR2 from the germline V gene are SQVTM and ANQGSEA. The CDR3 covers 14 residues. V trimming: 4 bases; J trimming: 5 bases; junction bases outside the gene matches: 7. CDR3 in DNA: TGCAGCGTTGTAAGTTGGACAGGGGGCAACGAGCAGTACTTC. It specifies CSVVSWTGGNEQYF.

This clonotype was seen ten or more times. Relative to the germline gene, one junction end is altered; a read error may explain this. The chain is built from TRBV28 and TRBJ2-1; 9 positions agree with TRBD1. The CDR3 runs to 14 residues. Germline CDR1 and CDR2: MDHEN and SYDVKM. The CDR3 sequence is CASSYRDRDNEQFF. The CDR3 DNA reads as TGTGCCAGCAGTTACCGGGACAGGGACAACGAGCAGTTCTTC.

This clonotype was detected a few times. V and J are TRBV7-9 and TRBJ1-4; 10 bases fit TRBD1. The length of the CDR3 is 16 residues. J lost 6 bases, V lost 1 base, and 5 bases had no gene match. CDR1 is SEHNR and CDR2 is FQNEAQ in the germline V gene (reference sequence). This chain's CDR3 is CASSLGDRGPDEKLFF. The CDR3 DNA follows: TGTGCCAGCAGCTTAGGAGACAGGGGGCCGGATGAAAAACTGTTTTTT.

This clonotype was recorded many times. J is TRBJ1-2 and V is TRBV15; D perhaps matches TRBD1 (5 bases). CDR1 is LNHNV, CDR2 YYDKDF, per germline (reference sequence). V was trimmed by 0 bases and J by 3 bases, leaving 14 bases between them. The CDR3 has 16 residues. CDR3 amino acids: CATSRDERQGHYGYTF. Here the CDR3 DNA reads TGTGCCACCAGCAGAGATGAACGGCAGGGCCACTATGGCTACACCTTC.